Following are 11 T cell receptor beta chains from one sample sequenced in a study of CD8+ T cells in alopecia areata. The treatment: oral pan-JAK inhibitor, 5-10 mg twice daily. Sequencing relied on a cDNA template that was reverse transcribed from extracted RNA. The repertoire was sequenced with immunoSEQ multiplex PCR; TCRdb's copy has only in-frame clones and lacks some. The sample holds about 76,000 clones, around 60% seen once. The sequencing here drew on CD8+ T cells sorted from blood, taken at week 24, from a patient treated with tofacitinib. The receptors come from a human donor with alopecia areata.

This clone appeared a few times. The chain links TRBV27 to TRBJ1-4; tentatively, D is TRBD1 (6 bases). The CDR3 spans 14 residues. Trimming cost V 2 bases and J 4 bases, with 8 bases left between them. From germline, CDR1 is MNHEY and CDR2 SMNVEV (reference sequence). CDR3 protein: CASSLTGSNEKLFF. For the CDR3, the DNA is TGTGCCAGCAGTTTAACAGGGAGTAATGAAAAACTGTTTTTT.

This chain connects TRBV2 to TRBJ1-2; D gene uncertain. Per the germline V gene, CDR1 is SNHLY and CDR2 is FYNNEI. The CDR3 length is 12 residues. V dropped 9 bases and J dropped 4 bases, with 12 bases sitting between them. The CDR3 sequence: CASHDRGYGYTF. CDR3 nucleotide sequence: TGTGCCAGTCACGACCGGGGCTATGGCTACACCTTC. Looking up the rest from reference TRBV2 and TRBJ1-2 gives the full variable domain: EPEVTQTPSHQVTQMGQEVILRCVPISNHLYFYWYRQILGQKVEFLVSFYNNEISEKSEIFDDQFSVERPDGSNFTLKIRSTKLEDSAMYFCASHDRGYGYTFGSGTRLTVV.

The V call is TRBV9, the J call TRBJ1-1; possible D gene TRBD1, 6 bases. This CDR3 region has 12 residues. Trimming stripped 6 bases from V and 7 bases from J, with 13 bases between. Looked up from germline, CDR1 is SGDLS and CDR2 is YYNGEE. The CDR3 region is CASNTGFGEAFF. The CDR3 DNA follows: TGTGCCAGCAACACAGGGTTCGGTGAAGCTTTCTTT.

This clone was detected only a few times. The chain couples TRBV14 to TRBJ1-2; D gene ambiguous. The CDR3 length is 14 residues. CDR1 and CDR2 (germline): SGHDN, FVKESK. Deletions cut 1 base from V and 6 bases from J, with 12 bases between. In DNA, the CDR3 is TGTGCCAGCAGCCAAGTTGGGGAAGACGATGGCTACACCTTC. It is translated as CASSQVGEDDGYTF. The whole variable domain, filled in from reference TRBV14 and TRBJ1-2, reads EAGVTQFPSHSVIEKGQTVTLRCDPISGHDNLYWYRRVMGKEIKFLLHFVKESKQDESGMPNNRFLAERTGGTYSTLKVQPAELEDSGVYFCASSQVGEDDGYTFGSGTRLTVV.

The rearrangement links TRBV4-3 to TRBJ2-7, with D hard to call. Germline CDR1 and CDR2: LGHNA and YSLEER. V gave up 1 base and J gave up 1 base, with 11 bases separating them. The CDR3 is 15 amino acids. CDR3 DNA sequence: TGCGCCAGCAGCCAAGGTCGAGCAGGATCCTACGAGCAGTACTTC. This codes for CASSQGRAGSYEQYF.

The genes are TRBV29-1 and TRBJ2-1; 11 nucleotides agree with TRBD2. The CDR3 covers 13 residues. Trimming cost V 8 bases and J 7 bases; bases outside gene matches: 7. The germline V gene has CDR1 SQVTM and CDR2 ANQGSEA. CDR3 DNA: TGCAGCATAATTAGCGGGGGGGAGAATGAGCAGTTCTTC. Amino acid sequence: CSIISGGENEQFF.

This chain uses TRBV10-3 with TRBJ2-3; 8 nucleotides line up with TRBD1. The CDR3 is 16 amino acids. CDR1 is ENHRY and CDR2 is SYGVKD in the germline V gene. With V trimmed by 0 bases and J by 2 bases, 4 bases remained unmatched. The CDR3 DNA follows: TGTGCCATCAGTGAGTCCCGGACAGGGACCACAGATACGCAGTATTTT. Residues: CAISESRTGTTDTQYF.

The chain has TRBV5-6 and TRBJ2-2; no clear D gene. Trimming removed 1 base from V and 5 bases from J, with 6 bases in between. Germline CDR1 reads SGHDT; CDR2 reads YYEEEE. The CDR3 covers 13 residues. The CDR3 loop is CASSLTWTGELFF. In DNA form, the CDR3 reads TGTGCCAGCAGCTTGACGTGGACCGGGGAGCTGTTTTTT.

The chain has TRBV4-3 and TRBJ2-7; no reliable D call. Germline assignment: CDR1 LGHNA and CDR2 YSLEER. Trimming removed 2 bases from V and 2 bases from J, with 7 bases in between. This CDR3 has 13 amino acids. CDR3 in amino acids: CASSQRQAYEQYF. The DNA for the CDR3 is TGCGCCAGCAGCCAAAGGCAGGCCTACGAGCAGTACTTC.

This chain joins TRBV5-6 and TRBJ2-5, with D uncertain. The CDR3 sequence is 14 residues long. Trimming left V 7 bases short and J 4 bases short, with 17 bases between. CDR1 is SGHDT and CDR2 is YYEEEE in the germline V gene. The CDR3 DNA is TGTGCCAGCTCGGAAACGGCTGCCCGAGAGACCCAGTACTTC. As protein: CASSETAARETQYF. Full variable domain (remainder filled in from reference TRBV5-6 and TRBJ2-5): DAGVTQSPTHLIKTRGQQVTLRCSPKSGHDTVSWYQQALGQGPQFIFQYYEEEERQRGNFPDRFSGHQFPNYSSELNVNALLLGDSALYLCASSETAARETQYFGPGTRLLVL.

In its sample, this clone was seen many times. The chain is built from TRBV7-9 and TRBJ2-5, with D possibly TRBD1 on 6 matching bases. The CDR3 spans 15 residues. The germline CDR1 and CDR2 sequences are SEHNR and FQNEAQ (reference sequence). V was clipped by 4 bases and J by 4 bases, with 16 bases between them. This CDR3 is CASSSGTSQGETQYF. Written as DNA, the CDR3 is TGTGCCAGCAGCTCCGGGACATCGCAGGGAGAGACCCAGTACTTC.